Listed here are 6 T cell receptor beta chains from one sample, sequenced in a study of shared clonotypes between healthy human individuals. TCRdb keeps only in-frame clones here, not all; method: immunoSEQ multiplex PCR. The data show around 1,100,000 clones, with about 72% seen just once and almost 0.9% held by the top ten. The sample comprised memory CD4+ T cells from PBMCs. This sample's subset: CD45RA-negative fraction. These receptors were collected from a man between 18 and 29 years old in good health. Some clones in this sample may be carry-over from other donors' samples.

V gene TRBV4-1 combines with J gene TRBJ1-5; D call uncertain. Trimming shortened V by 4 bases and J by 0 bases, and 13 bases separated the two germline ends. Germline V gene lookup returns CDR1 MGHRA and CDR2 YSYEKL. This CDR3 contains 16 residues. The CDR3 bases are TGCGCCAGCAGCCTCGCGCGGGTTTATAGCAATCAGCCCCAGCATTTT. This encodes CASSLARVYSNQPQHF.

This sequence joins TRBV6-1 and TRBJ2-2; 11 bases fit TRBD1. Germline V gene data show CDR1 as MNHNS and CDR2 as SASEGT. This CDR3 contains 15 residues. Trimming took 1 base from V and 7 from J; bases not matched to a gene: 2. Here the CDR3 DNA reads TGTGCCAGCAGTGAAGGGACAGGGGGCATCGGGGAGCTGTTTTTT. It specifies CASSEGTGGIGELFF.

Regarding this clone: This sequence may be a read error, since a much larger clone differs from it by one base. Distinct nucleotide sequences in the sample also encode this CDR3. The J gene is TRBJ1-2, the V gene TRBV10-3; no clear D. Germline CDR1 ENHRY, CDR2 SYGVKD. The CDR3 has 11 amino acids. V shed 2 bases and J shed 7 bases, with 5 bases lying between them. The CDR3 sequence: CAISEGGGYTF. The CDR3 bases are TGTGCCATCAGTGAGGGTGGTGGCTACACCTTC.

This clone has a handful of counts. The CDR3: CASSQGYETQYF. CDR3 DNA: TGTGCCAGTAGTCAGGGCTACGAGACCCAGTACTTC. The genes are TRBV19 and TRBJ2-5; TRBD1 might be the D (5 bases). Germline V CDR1 and CDR2: LNHDA, SQIVND (reference sequence). The CDR3 consists of 12 residues. V lost 5 bases to trimming and J lost 5 bases, with 9 bases between them.

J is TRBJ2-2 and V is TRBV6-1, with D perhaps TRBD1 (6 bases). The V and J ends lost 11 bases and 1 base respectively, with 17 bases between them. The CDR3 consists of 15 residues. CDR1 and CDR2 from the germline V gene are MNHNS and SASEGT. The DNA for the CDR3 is TGTGCCGTAACGACCACAGGGTTGAACACCGGGGAGCTGTTTTTT. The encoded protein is CAVTTTGLNTGELFF.

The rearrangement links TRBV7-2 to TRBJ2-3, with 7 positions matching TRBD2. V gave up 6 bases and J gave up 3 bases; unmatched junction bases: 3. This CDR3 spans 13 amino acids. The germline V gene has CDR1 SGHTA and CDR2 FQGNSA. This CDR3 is CASSQLATDTQYF. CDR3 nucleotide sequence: TGTGCCAGCAGTCAACTAGCGACAGATACGCAGTATTTT.